This T cell receptor beta chain was identified in a study of T cell repertoires in cytomegalovirus infection. For the study at large: Selected CMV epitopes included recently identified HLA-C-restricted ones as well as well-studied HLA-B-restricted ones. Study findings and constraints: HLA-C-restricted CMV-specific TCR beta clonotypes were dominant in the ex vivo response.

Points on this clonotype: The antigen remains undetermined.

TCRdb recomputed calls from the reads with MiXCR, one row per CDR3 protein. Of 450,000 to 550,000 distinct CDR3 sequences listed, roughly 42% are singletons. The CDR3 runs to 14 residues. V lost 2 bases to trimming and J lost 4 bases, with 11 bases between them. Germline V gene data show CDR1 as SGHTA and CDR2 as FQGNSA. The specimen comprised cultured PBMCs, sampled from culture after CMV antigen stimulation. The sequence came from a human donor in good health (CMV status not recorded). Some clones in this sample may be carry-over from other donors' samples. The V call is TRBV7-2, the J call TRBJ1-1; tentative D call: TRBD1 (5 bases). In nucleotides, the CDR3 is TGTGCCAGCAGCTTAATCTCTGGGGGCACTGAAGCTTTCTTT. Protein product: CASSLISGGTEAFF.